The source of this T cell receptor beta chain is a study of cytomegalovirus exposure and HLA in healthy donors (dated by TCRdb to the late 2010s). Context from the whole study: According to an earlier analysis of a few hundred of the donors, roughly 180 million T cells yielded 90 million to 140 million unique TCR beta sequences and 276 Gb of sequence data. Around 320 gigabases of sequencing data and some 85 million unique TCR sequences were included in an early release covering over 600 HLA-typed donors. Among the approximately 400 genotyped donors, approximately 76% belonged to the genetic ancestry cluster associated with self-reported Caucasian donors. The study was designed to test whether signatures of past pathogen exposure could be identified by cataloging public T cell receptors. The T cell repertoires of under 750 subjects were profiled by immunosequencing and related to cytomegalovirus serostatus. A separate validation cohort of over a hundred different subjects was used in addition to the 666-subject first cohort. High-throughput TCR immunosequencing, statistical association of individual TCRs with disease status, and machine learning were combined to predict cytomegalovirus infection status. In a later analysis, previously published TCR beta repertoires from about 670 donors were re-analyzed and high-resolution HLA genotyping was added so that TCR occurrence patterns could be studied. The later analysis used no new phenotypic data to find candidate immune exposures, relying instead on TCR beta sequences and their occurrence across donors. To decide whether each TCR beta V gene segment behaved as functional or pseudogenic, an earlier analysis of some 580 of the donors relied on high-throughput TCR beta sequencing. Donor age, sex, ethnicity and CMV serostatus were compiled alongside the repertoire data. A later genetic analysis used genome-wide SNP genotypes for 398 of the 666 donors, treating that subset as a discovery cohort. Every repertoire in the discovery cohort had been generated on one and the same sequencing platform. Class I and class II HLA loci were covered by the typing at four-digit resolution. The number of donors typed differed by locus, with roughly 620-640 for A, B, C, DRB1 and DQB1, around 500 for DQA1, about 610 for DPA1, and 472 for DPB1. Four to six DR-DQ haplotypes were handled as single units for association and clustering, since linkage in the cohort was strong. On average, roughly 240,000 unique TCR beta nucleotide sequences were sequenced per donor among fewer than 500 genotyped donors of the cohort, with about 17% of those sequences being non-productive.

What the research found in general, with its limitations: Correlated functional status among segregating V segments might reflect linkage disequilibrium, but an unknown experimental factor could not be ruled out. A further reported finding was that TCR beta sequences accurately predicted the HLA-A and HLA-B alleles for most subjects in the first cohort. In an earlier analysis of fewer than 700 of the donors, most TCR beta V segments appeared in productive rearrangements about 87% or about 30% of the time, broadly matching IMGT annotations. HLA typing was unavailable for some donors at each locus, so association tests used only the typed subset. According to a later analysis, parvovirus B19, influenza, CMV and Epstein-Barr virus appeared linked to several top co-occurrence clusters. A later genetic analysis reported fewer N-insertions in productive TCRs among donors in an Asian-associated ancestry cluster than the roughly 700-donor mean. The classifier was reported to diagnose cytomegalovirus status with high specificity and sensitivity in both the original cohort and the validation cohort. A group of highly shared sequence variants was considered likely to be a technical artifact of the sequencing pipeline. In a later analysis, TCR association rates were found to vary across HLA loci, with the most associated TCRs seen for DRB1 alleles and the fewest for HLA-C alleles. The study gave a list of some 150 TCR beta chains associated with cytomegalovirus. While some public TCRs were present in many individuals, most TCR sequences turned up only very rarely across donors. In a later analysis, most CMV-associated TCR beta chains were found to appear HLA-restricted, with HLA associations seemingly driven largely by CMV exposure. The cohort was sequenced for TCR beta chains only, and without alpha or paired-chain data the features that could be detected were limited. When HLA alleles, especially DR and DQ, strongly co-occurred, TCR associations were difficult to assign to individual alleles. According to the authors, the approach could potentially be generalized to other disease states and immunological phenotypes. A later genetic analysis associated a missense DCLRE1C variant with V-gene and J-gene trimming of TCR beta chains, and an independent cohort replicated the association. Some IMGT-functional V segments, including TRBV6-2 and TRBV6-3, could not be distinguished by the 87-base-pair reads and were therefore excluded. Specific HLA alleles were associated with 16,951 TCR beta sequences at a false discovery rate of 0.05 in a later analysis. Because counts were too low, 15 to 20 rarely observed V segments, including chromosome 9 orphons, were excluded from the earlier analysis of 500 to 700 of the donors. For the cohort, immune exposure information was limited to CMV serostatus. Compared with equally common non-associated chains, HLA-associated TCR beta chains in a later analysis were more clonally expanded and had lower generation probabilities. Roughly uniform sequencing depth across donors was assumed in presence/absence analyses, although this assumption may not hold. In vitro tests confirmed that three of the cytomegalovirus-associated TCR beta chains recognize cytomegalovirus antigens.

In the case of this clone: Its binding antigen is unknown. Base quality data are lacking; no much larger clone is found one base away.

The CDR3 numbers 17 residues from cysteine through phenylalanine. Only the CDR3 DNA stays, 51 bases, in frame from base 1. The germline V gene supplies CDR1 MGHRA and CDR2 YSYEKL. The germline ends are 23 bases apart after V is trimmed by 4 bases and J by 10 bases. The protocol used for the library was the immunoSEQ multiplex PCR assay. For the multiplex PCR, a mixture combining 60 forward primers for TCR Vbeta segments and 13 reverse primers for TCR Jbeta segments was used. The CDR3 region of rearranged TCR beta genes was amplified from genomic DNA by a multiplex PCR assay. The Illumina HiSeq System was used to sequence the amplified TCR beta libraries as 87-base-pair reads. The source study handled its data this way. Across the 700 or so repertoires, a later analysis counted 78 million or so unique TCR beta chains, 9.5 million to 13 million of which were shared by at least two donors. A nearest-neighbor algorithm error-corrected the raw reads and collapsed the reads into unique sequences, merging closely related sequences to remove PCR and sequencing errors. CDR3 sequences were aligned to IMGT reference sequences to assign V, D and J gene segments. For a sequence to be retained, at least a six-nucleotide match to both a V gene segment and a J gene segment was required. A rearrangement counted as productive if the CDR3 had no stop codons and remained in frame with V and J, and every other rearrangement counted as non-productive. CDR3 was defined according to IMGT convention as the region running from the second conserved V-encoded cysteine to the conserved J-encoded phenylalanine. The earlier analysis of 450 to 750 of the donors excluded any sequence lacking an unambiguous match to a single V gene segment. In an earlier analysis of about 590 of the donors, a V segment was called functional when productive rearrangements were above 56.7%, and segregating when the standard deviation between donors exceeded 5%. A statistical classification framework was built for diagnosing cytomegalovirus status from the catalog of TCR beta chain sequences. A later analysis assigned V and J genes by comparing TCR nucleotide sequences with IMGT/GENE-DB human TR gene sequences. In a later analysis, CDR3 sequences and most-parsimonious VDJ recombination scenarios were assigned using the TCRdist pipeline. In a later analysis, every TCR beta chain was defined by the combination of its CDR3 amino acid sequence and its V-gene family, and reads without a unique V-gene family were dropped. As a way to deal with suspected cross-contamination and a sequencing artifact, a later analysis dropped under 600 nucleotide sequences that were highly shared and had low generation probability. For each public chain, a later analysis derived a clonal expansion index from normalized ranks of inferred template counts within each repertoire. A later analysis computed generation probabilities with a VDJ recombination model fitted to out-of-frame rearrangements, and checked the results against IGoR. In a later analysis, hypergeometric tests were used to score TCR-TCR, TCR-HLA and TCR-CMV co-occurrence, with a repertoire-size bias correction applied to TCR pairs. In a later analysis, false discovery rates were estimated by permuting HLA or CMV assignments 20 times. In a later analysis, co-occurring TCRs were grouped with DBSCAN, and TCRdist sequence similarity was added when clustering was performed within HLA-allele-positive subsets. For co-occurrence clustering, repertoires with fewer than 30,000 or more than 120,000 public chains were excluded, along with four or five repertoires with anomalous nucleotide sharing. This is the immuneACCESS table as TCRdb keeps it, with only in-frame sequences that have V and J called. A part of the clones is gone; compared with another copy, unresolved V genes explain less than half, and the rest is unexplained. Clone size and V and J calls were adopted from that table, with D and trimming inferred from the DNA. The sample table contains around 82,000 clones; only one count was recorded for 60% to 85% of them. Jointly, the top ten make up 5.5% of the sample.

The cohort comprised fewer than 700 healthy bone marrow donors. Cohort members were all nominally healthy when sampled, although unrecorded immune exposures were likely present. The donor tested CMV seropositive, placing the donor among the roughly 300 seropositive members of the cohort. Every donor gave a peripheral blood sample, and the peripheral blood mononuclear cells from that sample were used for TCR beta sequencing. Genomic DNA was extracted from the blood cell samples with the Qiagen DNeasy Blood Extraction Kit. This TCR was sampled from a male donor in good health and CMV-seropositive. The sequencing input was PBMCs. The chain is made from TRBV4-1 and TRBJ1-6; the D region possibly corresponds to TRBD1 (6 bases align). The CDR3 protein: CASSRQTVGTFGSPLHF. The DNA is TGCGCCAGCAGCCGACAAACCGTAGGGACATTTGGCTCACCCCTCCACTTT.